Below, one T cell receptor (beta chain) is given with its context. Its antigen is unidentified. This specimen belongs to a study of tumor-infiltrating lymphocytes in localized non-small cell lung cancer. The study, taken as a whole, reports: No T-cell fraction difference was seen between IM1 and IM2 tumors.

The protocol was immunoSEQ multiplex PCR, while the TCRdb copy is restricted to in-frame clones and leaves out a portion. Of 11,000 or so clones listed, 70% to 80% were seen once; the top ten hold about 17%. V was shortened by 2 bases and J by 8 bases, with 18 bases between the two germline ends. This CDR3 contains 15 residues. CDR1 and CDR2 from the germline V gene are SGHTS and YDEGEE. The chain recombines TRBV5-8 with TRBJ2-3; weak D call: TRBD2 (6 bases). Sequenced material: uninvolved lung tissue not adjacent to the tumor. The sequence derives from a human donor with non-small cell lung cancer. The CDR3 nucleotides read TGTGCCAGCAGCTTTGAAACTTCTAGGAGGGGTACGCAGTATTTT. Amino acid sequence: CASSFETSRRGTQYF.